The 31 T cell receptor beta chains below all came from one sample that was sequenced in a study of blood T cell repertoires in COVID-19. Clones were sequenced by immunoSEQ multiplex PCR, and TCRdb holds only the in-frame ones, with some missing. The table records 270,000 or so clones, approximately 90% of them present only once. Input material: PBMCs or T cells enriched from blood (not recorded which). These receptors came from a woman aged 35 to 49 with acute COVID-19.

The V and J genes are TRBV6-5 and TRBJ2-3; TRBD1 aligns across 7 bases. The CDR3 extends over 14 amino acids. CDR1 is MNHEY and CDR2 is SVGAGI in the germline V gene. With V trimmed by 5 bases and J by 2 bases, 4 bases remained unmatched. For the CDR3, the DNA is TGTGCCAGCAGTCGGGACAGAGACACAGATACGCAGTATTTT. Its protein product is CASSRDRDTDTQYF.

The CDR3 reads CASSVDRVNSPLHF. The CDR3 coding sequence is TGTGCCAGCAGCGTAGACAGGGTTAATTCACCCCTCCACTTT. V is TRBV5-5 and J is TRBJ1-6; TRBD1 agrees at 7 bases. CDR1 SGHKS and CDR2 YYEKEE come from the germline V gene (reference sequence). CDR3 length equals 14 residues. V gave up 4 bases and J gave up 6 bases; unmatched junction bases: 4. The full variable domain, in which reference TRBV5-5 and TRBJ1-6 provide the parts outside the CDR3, is DAGVTQSPTHLIKTRGQQVTLRCSPISGHKSVSWYQQVLGQGPQFIFQYYEKEERGRGNFPDRFSARQFPNYSSELNVNALLLGDSALYLCASSVDRVNSPLHFGNGTRLTVT.

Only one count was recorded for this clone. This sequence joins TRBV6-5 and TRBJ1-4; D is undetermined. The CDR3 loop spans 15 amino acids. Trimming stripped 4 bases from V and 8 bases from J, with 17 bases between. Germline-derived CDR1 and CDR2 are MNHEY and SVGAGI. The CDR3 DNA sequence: TGTGCCAGCAGTTCCTGGGAGGGAGGGCGGGAAAAACTGTTTTTT. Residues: CASSSWEGGREKLFF.

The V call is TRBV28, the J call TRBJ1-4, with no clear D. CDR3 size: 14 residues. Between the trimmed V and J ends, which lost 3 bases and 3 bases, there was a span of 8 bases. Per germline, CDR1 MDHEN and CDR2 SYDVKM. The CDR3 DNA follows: TGTGCCAGCAGTTTTCCAGGTCCTAATGAAAAACTGTTTTTT. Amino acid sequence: CASSFPGPNEKLFF.

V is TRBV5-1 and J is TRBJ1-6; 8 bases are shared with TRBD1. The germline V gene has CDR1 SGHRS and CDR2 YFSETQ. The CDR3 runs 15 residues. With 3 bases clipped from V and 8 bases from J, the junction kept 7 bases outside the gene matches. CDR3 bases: TGCGCCAGCAGCTCCTGGACAGGGATCGATTCACCCCTCCACTTT. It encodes CASSSWTGIDSPLHF.

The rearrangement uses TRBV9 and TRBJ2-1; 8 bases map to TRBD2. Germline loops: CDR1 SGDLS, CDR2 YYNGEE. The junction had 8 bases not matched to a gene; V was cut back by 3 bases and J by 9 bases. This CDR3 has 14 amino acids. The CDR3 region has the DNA TGTGCCAGCAGCGAACTAGCGGTAGCTGGTGAGCAGTTCTTC. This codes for CASSELAVAGEQFF.

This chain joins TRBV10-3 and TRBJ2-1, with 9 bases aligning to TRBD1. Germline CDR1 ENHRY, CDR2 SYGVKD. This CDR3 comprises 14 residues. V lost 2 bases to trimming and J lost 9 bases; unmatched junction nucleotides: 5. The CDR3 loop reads CAISELQTGGEQFF. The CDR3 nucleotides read TGTGCCATCAGTGAGCTTCAGACAGGGGGTGAGCAGTTCTTC.

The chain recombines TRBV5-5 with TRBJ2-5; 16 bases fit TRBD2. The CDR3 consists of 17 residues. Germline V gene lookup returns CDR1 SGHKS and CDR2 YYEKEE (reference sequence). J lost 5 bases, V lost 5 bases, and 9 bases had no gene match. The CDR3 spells CASRPGLAGGPGETQYF. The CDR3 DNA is TGTGCCAGCAGACCGGGACTAGCGGGGGGGCCGGGGGAGACCCAGTACTTC. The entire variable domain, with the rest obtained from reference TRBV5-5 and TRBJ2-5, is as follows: DAGVTQSPTHLIKTRGQQVTLRCSPISGHKSVSWYQQVLGQGPQFIFQYYEKEERGRGNFPDRFSARQFPNYSSELNVNALLLGDSALYLCASRPGLAGGPGETQYFGPGTRLLVL.

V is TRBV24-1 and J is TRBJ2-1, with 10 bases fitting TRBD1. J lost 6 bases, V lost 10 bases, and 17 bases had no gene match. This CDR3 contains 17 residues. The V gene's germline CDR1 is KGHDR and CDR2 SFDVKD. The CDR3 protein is CATGGTGVQALANEQFF. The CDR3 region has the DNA TGTGCCACTGGCGGGACAGGGGTTCAAGCCCTCGCCAATGAGCAGTTCTTC.

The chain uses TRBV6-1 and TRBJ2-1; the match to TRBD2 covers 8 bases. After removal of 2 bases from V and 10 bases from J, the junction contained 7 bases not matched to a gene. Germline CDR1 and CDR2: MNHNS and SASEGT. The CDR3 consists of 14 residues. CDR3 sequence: CASSELAGGWEQFF. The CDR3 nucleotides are TGTGCCAGCAGTGAACTGGCGGGGGGTTGGGAGCAGTTCTTC.

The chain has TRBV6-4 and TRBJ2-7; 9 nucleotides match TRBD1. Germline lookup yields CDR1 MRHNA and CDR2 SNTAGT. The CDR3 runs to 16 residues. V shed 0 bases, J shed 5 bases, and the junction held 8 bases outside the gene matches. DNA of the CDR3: TGTGCCAGCAGTGACTCCGGGACAGGGTTTAACCACGAGCAGTACTTC. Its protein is CASSDSGTGFNHEQYF.

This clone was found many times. Written as DNA, the CDR3 is TGTGCCAGCAGAACGCAGGGGGCCTACGAGCAGTACTTC. Residues: CASRTQGAYEQYF. The V call is TRBV28, the J call TRBJ2-7; 7 nucleotides agree with TRBD1. This CDR3 comprises 13 residues. V lost 6 bases, J lost 2 bases, and 4 bases stayed unmatched. CDR1 is MDHEN, CDR2 SYDVKM, per germline.

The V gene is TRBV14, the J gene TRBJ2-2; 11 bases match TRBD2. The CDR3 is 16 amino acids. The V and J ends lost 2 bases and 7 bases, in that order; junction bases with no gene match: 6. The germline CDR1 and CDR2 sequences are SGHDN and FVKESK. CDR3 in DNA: TGTGCCAGCAGCCAACTAGCGGGGGGATCGCACGGGGAGCTGTTTTTT. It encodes CASSQLAGGSHGELFF.

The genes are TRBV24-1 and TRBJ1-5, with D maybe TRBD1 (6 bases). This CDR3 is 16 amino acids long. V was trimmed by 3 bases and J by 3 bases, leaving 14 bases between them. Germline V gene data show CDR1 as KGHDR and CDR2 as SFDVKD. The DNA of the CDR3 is TGTGCCACCAGTGATCCGACAGGCGATATCAATCAGCCCCAGCATTTT. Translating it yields CATSDPTGDINQPQHF.

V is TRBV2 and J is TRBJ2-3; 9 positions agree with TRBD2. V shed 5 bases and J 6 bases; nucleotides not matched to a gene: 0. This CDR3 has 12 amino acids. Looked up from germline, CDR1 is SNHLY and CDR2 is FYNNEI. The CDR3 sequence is CASSLAGDTQYF. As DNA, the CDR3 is TGTGCCAGCAGTCTAGCGGGGGATACGCAGTATTTT. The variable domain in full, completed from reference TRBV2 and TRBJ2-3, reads EPEVTQTPSHQVTQMGQEVILRCVPISNHLYFYWYRQILGQKVEFLVSFYNNEISEKSEIFDDQFSVERPDGSNFTLKIRSTKLEDSAMYFCASSLAGDTQYFGPGTRLTVL.

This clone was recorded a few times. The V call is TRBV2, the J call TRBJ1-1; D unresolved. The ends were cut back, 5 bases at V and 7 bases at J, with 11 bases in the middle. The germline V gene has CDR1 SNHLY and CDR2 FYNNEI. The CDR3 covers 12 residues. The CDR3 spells CASSLGVGEAFF. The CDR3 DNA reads TGTGCCAGCAGTCTCGGGGTGGGTGAAGCTTTCTTT.

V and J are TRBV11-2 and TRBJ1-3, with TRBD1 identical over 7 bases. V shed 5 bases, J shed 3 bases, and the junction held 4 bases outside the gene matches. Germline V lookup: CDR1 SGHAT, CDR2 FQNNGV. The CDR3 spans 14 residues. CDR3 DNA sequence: TGTGCCAGCAGCCTAAACAGGGGTGGAAACACCATATATTTT. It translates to CASSLNRGGNTIYF.

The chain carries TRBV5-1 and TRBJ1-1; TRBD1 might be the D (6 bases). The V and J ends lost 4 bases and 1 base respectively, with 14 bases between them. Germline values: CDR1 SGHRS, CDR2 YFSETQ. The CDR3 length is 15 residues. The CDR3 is CASSRGRGKNTEAFF. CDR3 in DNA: TGCGCCAGCAGCCGAGGGAGGGGGAAGAACACTGAAGCTTTCTTT.

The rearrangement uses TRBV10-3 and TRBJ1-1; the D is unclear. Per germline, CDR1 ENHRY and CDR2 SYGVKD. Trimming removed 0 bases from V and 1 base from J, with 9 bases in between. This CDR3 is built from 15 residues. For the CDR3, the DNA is TGTGCCATCAGTGAGTCGGGGAGAGGGAACACTGAAGCTTTCTTT. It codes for CAISESGRGNTEAFF.

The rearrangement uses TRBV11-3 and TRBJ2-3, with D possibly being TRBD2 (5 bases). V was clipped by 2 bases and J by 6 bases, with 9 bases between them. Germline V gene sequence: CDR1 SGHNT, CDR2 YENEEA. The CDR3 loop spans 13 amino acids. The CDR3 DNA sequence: TGTGCCAGCAGCTTAACTAGTTTGGATACGCAGTATTTT. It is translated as CASSLTSLDTQYF.

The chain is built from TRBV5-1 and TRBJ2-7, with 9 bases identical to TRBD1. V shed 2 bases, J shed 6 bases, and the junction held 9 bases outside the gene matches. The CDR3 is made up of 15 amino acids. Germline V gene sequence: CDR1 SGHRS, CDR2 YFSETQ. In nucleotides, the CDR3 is TGCGCCAGCAGCTTCGAATCGGACAGGGGCTCCGAGCAGTACTTC. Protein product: CASSFESDRGSEQYF.

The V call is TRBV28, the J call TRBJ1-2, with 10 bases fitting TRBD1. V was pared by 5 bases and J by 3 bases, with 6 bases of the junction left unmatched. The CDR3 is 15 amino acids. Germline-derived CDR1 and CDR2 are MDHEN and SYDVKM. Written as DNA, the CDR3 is TGTGCCAGCAGTCCCTACGACAGGGGGCACTATGGCTACACCTTC. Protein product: CASSPYDRGHYGYTF.

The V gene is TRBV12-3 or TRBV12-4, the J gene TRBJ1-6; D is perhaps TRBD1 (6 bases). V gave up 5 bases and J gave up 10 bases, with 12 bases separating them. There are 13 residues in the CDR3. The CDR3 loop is CASSNYRESPLHF. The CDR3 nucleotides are TGTGCCAGCAGTAACTACAGGGAGTCACCCCTCCACTTT.

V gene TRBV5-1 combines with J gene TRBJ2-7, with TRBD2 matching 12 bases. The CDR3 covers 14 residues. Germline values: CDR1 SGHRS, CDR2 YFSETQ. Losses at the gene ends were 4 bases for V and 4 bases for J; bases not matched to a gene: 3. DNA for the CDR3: TGCGCCAGCAGCATAACTAGCGGGGGGTACGAGCAGTACTTC. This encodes CASSITSGGYEQYF.

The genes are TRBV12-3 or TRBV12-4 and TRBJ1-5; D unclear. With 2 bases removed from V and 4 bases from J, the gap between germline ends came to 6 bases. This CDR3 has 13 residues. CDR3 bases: TGTGCCAGCAGTTTAATGGCTAATCAGCCCCAGCATTTT. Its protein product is CASSLMANQPQHF.

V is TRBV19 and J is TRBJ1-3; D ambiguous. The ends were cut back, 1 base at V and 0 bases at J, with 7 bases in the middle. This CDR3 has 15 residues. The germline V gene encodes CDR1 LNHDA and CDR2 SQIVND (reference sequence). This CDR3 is CASSIVADSGNTIYF. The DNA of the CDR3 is TGTGCCAGTAGTATAGTGGCGGACTCTGGAAACACCATATATTTT. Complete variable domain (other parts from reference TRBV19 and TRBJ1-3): DGGITQSPKYLFRKEGQNVTLSCEQNLNHDAMYWYRQDPGQGLRLIYYSQIVNDFQKGDIAEGYSVSREKKESFPLTVTSAQKNPTAFYLCASSIVADSGNTIYFGEGSWLTVV.

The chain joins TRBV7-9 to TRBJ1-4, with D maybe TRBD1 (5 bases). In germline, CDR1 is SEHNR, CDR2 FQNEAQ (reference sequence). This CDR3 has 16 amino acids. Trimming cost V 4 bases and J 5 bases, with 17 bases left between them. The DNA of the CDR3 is TGTGCCAGCAGCTCCTCCGCTGACAGTACAAATGAAAAACTGTTTTTT. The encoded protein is CASSSSADSTNEKLFF. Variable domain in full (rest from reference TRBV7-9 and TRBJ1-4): DTGVSQNPRHKITKRGQNVTFRCDPISEHNRLYWYRQTLGQGPEFLTYFQNEAQLEKSRLLSDRFSAERPKGSFSTLEIQRTEQGDSAMYLCASSSSADSTNEKLFFGSGTQLSVL.

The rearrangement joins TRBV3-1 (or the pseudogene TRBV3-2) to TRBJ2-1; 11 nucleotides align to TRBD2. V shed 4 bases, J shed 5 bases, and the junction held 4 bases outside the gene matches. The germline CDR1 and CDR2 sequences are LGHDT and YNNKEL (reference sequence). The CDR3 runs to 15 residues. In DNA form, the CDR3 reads TGTGCCAGCAGCCTGACTAGCGGGGCCGACAATGAGCAGTTCTTC. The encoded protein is CASSLTSGADNEQFF.

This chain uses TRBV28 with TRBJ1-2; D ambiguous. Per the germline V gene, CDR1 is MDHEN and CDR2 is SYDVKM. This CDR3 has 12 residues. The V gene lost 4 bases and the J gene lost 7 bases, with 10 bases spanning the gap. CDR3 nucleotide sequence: TGTGCCAGCAGTTACACTCCGGGTGGCTACACCTTC. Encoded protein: CASSYTPGGYTF.

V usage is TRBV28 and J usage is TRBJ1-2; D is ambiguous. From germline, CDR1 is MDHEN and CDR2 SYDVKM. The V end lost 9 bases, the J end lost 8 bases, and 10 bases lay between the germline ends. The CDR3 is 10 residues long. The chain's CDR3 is CASYLRGYTF. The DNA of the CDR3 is TGTGCCAGTTACCTACGAGGCTACACCTTC.

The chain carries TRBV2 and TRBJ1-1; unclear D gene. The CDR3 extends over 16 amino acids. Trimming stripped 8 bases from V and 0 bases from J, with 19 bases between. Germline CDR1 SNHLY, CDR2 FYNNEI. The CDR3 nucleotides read TGTGCCAGCCGGTCTTCGGGGTCACGACTGAACACTGAAGCTTTCTTT. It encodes CASRSSGSRLNTEAFF.